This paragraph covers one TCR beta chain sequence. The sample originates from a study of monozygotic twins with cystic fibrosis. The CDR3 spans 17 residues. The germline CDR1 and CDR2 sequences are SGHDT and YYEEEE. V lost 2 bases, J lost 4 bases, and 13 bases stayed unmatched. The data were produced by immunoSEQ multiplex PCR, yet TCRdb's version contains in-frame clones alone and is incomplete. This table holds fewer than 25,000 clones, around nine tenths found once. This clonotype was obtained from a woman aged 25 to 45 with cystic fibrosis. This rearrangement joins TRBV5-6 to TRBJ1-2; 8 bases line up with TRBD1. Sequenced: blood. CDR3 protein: CASSFRPTGAGFYGYTF. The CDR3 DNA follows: TGTGCCAGCAGCTTTCGGCCGACAGGGGCCGGTTTCTATGGCTACACCTTC.